This TCR beta chain is drawn from a study of OX40 agonist ivuxolimab in advanced cancers. A note on the overall study: Ivuxolimab, which targeted the costimulatory receptor OX40 (CD134), was an agonistic, fully human IgG2 monoclonal antibody. Among the roughly 52 dose-escalation patients, some 19 had hepatocellular carcinoma, 15 or so melanoma, 9 renal cell carcinoma and 9 head and neck cancer. Peripheral TCRbeta sequencing aimed to test whether ivuxolimab altered TCR sequence diversity and caused clonal T-cell expansion. The paper describes the monotherapy dose-escalation part (N of about 47 patients) of the phase I trial of ivuxolimab. Partial responses occurred in three dose-escalation patients: two with cutaneous melanoma and one with hepatocellular carcinoma. A male proportion of 82.7% and a mean age of around 60 years, ranging from 23 to 79, were recorded for the dose-escalation cohort. Intravenous ivuxolimab was administered to patients every 2 weeks at six dose levels: 0.01, 0.1, 0.3, 1.5, 3 and 10 mg/kg. Patients were allowed to have had prior anti-PD-1, anti-PD-L1 or anti-CTLA-4 therapy, and around 41% of the dose-escalation patients had previously received checkpoint inhibitors.

Points the paper makes about the study in general: In partial responders in the 0.1-3.0 mg/kg groups, normalized peripheral clonal expansion was found to be among the lowest, especially among CD8+ T cells. After ivuxolimab, expanded clones were on average more numerous among CD8+ T cells than among CD4+ T cells. Low levels of normalized T-cell clonal expansion were also shown by some nonresponding patients. Which antigens the clonally expanded peripheral T cells were specific for was not determined. At doses of 0.1 to 3.0 mg/kg, clonal expansion of both CD4+ and CD8+ blood T cells was observed from baseline to week 6.

Genomic DNA was isolated from the sorted cells so that the TCRbeta CDR3 region could be sequenced. The immunoSEQ Assay was used to sequence the TCRbeta CDR3 regions. Held by TCRdb, this immuneACCESS table contains in-frame sequences only and omits some clones. Under half of the omission traces to an unresolved V gene where checked; the cause of the rest is unknown. This sample is represented by tens of thousands of clones; 88% of them were singletons. The top ten constitute 0.4% to 0.6% of the sample. Patients with autoimmune disease history or receiving systemic immunosuppression were excluded from the trial. Peripheral blood for TCR sequencing was collected from all dose cohorts at baseline, on cycle 4 day 1, and on cycle 7 day 1. Samples came from an open-label, multicenter, first-in-human phase I dose-escalation trial of ivuxolimab. Adults with locally advanced or metastatic melanoma, renal cell carcinoma, hepatocellular carcinoma or head and neck squamous cell carcinoma were enrolled in the trial. CD4+ and CD8+ T cells were sorted separately from peripheral blood before TCR sequencing.

Inclusive of the bounding cysteine and phenylalanine, the CDR3 is 13 residues long. Here the CDR3 DNA is all that survives: 39 bases in frame from base 1. Trimmed from V: 8 bases; trimmed from J: 4 bases; junction bases lacking a gene match: 7. The germline V gene encodes CDR1 SNHLY and CDR2 FYNNEI. This clone was seen a single time. The antigen it recognizes is unknown. Per-nucleotide qualities are absent, and no much larger clonotype sits a single base away. The sequencing here drew on CD4+ or CD8+ T cells sorted from blood, taken in a trial of the OX40 agonist ivuxolimab. This receptor chain uses TRBV2 and TRBJ2-5, with 7 bases in between that match TRBD2. The receptor comes from an adult with an advanced solid tumor such as melanoma, head and neck, liver or kidney cancer. The DNA reads TGTGCCAGCCTTTGGGGGGGTTTAGAGACCCAGTACTTC. This translates into CASLWGGLETQYF.